This T cell receptor (beta chain) appears in the sequencing data of a study of blood T cell repertoires in COVID-19. This table comes from immunoSEQ multiplex PCR, and its TCRdb copy is limited to in-frame clones, with some not included. This table holds about 210,000 clones, around 88% found once. V was cut by 6 bases and J by 0 bases, with 20 bases left in between. The germline gives CDR1 KGHDR, CDR2 SFDVKD. The CDR3 covers 18 residues. The TCR comes from a man in his fifties or sixties with active or convalescent COVID-19. The sequenced sample consisted of peripheral blood. The V gene is TRBV24-1, the J gene TRBJ2-1, with D perhaps TRBD1 (6 bases). The CDR3 DNA follows: TGTGCCACCAGTCGGGACACACAACTCATGAGCTCCTACAATGAGCAGTTCTTC. Translation: CATSRDTQLMSSYNEQFF.